These 30 T cell receptor beta chains were sequenced from one sample in a study of monozygotic twins with inflammatory bowel disease. With the 5' RACE reads reprocessed, TCRdb shows one record per CDR3 protein and no DNA. Its listing shows nearly 450,000 distinct CDR3 sequences. Sequenced sample: blood. Every receptor here comes from a human donor with ulcerative colitis or Crohn's disease, or a healthy co-twin of an affected twin (not recorded which).

The chain joins TRBV20-1 to TRBJ1-3; with no DNA, the TCRdb D assignment of TRBD1 cannot be verified. Germline V CDR1 and CDR2: DFQATT, SNEGSKA (reference sequence). This CDR3 has 14 residues. CDR3: CSASTGAVGNTIYF.

CDR3 sequence reads: CASTPGQDYEQYF. This chain joins TRBV6-1 and TRBJ2-7; the TRBD1 assignment by TCRdb is unverifiable without DNA. The CDR3 covers 13 residues. Looked up from germline, CDR1 is MNHNS and CDR2 is SASEGT.

The chain uses TRBV25-1 and TRBJ1-6; TCRdb returns TRBD1, unconfirmable since there is no DNA. The CDR3 sequence is 13 residues long. The germline CDR1 and CDR2 sequences are MGHDK and SYGVNS. The CDR3: CAAQPWDNSPLHF.

The J gene is TRBJ2-1, the V gene TRBV12-3 or TRBV12-4; TCRdb's assignment of TRBD2 cannot be checked, as there is no DNA. The CDR3 is 21 residues long. The chain's CDR3 is CASTSRPGLAAGTNSYNEQFF.

The rearrangement joins TRBV7-6 to TRBJ1-2; TCRdb's D call of TRBD1 is untestable without DNA. This CDR3 contains 15 residues. Germline V gene sequence: CDR1 SGHVS, CDR2 FNYEAQ. The CDR3 reads CASSLPGSGDSGYTF.

This chain connects TRBV7-2 to TRBJ2-5; TCRdb reports TRBD1, a call that lacks DNA to check it against. Germline lookup yields CDR1 SGHTA and CDR2 FQGNSA. The CDR3 extends over 14 amino acids. CDR3 sequence reads: CASSFKGSLETQYF.

This rearrangement joins TRBV29-1 to TRBJ2-1; TCRdb's D gene call, TRBD2, goes unchecked for lack of DNA. CDR1 SQVTM and CDR2 ANQGSEA come from the germline V gene. The CDR3 is made up of 17 amino acids. The chain's CDR3 is CSVEEAGKIFAYNEQFF.

V and J are TRBV20-1 and TRBJ2-3; TCRdb gives TRBD2 as the D gene, but with no DNA this cannot be confirmed. The CDR3 length is 14 residues. Germline CDR1 is DFQATT and CDR2 is SNEGSKA (reference sequence). The CDR3 sequence: CSAHPGRGTDTQYF.

The chain couples TRBV20-1 to TRBJ1-1. The germline gives CDR1 DFQATT, CDR2 SNEGSKA (reference sequence). This CDR3 spans 14 amino acids. The CDR3 spells CSARDQGTYSEAFF.

The chain carries TRBV20-1 and TRBJ1-6; without DNA, the TCRdb call of TRBD1 cannot be checked. The CDR3 has 12 amino acids. The germline V gene has CDR1 DFQATT and CDR2 SNEGSKA (reference sequence). The chain's CDR3 is CSAQGGDSPLHF.

The genes are TRBV5-5 and TRBJ2-2. The CDR3 runs 14 residues. CDR1 is SGHKS and CDR2 is YYEKEE in the germline V gene (reference sequence). CDR3 protein: CASSWGLSTGELFF.

The CDR3 sequence is CASTYLAANTGELFF. V and J are TRBV12-3 or TRBV12-4 and TRBJ2-2; TCRdb indicates TRBD2, and absent DNA this call remains unverified. CDR3 length: 15 amino acids.

This chain connects TRBV2 to TRBJ1-4. CDR1 is SNHLY, CDR2 FYNNEI, per germline. This CDR3 has 12 amino acids. The CDR3 loop is CASSGAKEKLFF.

The chain carries TRBV18 and TRBJ2-7; TCRdb gives TRBD1 as the D gene, but with no DNA this cannot be confirmed. This CDR3 comprises 14 residues. Germline V gene sequence: CDR1 KGHSH, CDR2 LQKENI. CDR3 region: CASSPRDRRNEQYF.

The genes are TRBV5-1 and TRBJ2-1. This CDR3 comprises 15 residues. CDR1 SGHRS and CDR2 YFSETQ come from the germline V gene. The CDR3 loop is CASSSGQSSYNEQFF.

The gene calls are TRBV9 and TRBJ2-1; TCRdb outputs TRBD2, but without DNA this stays unchecked. CDR1 and CDR2 (germline): SGDLS, YYNGEE. The CDR3 sequence is 15 residues long. CDR3 residues: CASSVSLASYNEQFF.

The chain links TRBV20-1 to TRBJ1-1; TCRdb designates TRBD1, a call that cannot be tested without DNA. This CDR3 spans 13 amino acids. Germline values: CDR1 DFQATT, CDR2 SNEGSKA (reference sequence). CDR3 amino acids: CSGADSGNTEAFF.

This chain joins TRBV6-1 and TRBJ2-2. The length of the CDR3 is 18 residues. Germline CDR1 and CDR2: MNHNS and SASEGT. The CDR3 spells CASRVAGLQIRNTGELFF.

The rearrangement joins TRBV7-2 to TRBJ2-1; there is no DNA to check the TCRdb D call of TRBD2. The V gene's germline CDR1 is SGHTA and CDR2 FQGNSA. The CDR3 sequence is 16 residues long. The CDR3 reads CASSLAPGGSYNEQFF.

The V call is TRBV12-3 or TRBV12-4, the J call TRBJ2-4; TCRdb indicates TRBD1, and absent DNA this call remains unverified. The CDR3 is made up of 16 amino acids. The CDR3 sequence is CASSLGEKGEKNIQYF.

This chain links TRBV29-1 with TRBJ2-1; with no DNA, the TCRdb D assignment of TRBD1 cannot be verified. Germline lookup yields CDR1 SQVTM and CDR2 ANQGSEA. This CDR3 is 15 amino acids long. CDR3 in amino acids: CSATRRGQGNNEQFF.

The chain carries TRBV6-5 and TRBJ2-7; absent DNA, TCRdb's TRBD1 call cannot be checked. CDR3 length: 15 amino acids. In germline, CDR1 is MNHEY, CDR2 SVGAGI. This chain's CDR3 is CASSYSDQGTYEQYF.

The chain uses TRBV19 and TRBJ1-2; the TCRdb D gene call, TRBD1, has no DNA to confirm it. Germline V gene lookup returns CDR1 LNHDA and CDR2 SQIVND (reference sequence). This CDR3 has 17 residues. The CDR3: CASSRPGQGPTGFGYTF.

The chain links TRBV6-6 to TRBJ1-1. CDR1 and CDR2 (germline): MNHNY, SVGAGI (reference sequence). The CDR3 has 12 residues. CDR3 loop: CASGRVNTEAFF.

The V and J genes are TRBV5-6 and TRBJ2-5; the TRBD2 assignment by TCRdb is unverifiable without DNA. Germline V lookup: CDR1 SGHDT, CDR2 YYEEEE. CDR3 length: 16 amino acids. CDR3 loop: CASSLEAAGGQETQYF.

The chain joins TRBV7-2 to TRBJ2-7; without DNA, the TCRdb call of TRBD2 cannot be checked. Per the germline V gene, CDR1 is SGHTA and CDR2 is FQGNSA. This CDR3 comprises 16 residues. The CDR3 is CASSRTSGRFSYEQYF.

This chain connects TRBV27 to TRBJ1-6; with no DNA, the TCRdb D assignment of TRBD1 cannot be verified. Per the germline V gene, CDR1 is MNHEY and CDR2 is SMNVEV (reference sequence). This CDR3 has 15 residues. The CDR3 reads CASTKDTGAQSPLHF.

The CDR3 loop reads CASSFRVLSSPLHF. The rearrangement uses TRBV12-3 or TRBV12-4 and TRBJ1-6; with no DNA, the TCRdb D assignment of TRBD1 cannot be verified. The CDR3 extends over 14 amino acids.

The chain uses TRBV5-1 and TRBJ2-2; the D call of TRBD1 rests on TCRdb alone, since no DNA is present to check it. The length of the CDR3 is 14 residues. CDR1 and CDR2 from the germline V gene are SGHRS and YFSETQ. The CDR3 region is CASTEQGNTGELFF. Using reference TRBV5-1 and TRBJ2-2 for the parts outside the CDR3, the full variable domain is KAGVTQTPRYLIKTRGQQVTLSCSPISGHRSVSWYQQTPGQGLQFLFEYFSETQRNKGNFPGRFSGRQFSNSRSEMNVSTLELGDSALYLCASTEQGNTGELFFGEGSRLTVL.

The chain combines TRBV9 with TRBJ2-1. The CDR3 runs to 12 residues. Germline CDR1 is SGDLS and CDR2 is YYNGEE. The CDR3 is CASSVRLNEQFF.